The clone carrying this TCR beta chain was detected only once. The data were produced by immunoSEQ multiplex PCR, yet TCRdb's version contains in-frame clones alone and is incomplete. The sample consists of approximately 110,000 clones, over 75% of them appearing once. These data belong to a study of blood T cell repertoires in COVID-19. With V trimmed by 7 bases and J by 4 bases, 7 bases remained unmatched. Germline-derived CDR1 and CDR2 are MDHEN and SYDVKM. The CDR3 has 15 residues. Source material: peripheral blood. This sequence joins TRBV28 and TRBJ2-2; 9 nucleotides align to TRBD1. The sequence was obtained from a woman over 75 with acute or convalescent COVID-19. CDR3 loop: CASNTGGGSTGELFF. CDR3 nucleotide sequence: TGTGCCAGCAATACAGGGGGCGGAAGCACCGGGGAGCTGTTTTTT.